This TCR beta chain was retrieved from a study of blood T cell repertoires in COVID-19. CDR3 length: 13 residues. The junction had 4 bases not matched to a gene; V was cut back by 4 bases and J by 4 bases. Germline V gene lookup returns CDR1 SGHRS and CDR2 YFSETQ. Assay: immunoSEQ multiplex PCR; the TCRdb copy retains only in-frame clones and omits some. Altogether some 300,000 clones are present, roughly 88% being singletons, with the ten largest covering approximately 1%. The clonotype comes from a woman in her 30s who had recovered from COVID-19. The V and J genes are TRBV5-1 and TRBJ2-5, with 7 bases fitting TRBD1. The specimen was PBMCs or T cells enriched from blood (not recorded which). CDR3 sequence reads: CASSPRGSETQYF. CDR3 bases: TGCGCCAGCAGCCCCAGGGGGTCAGAGACCCAGTACTTC.